Sequencing of this T cell receptor (beta chain) was carried out in a study of yellow fever vaccine responses in identical twins (dated by TCRdb to 2016 to 2019). In terms of the full investigation: In identical twins, the study followed T cell clones that responded to the vaccine with precision.

Preparation of the library involved RT-PCR. The listed sequencing device is Illumina HiSeq 2500. The public reads were reanalyzed by TCRdb: fastp trimming at Q25, MiXCR alignment, in-frame beta chains only. Entries that share a CDR3 protein sequence are merged under the most common genes and DNA. This sample comprises roughly 6,000 distinct CDR3 sequences, 60% to 80% of them detected only once. Of the sample, under 5% falls within the top ten clones. Points the paper makes about the study in general: According to the authors, in identical twins the way T cells responded to vaccination appeared partly convergent and partly personalized.

In this sample, this clonotype turned up a few times. Which antigen it targets is not known. The record has no base qualities; no much larger clone is one base away. Here the sequenced sample was T cells from blood (PBMCs), unsorted or a sorted subset (not recorded which), taken before or after yellow fever vaccination (not recorded which). This sequence originates from a woman between 18 and 29 years old who received the yellow fever vaccine. Donor details come from another sample of the same person, matched by shared clones.

In nucleotide form, the sequence is TGCAGCGTTGCTACAGGAAACACTGAAGCTTTCTTT. This yields the protein CSVATGNTEAFF. The rearrangement combines TRBV29-1 with TRBJ1-1; TRBD1 is perhaps the D gene, given 5 matching bases. Trimming costs V 4 bases and J 2 bases, and their ends lie 8 bases apart. The CDR3 measures 12 amino acids from cysteine to phenylalanine. Of all the DNA, just the CDR3 is kept, 36 bases in frame from base 1. According to the germline V gene, CDR1 reads SQVTM and CDR2 reads ANQGSEA.